These 9 T cell receptor beta chains share one sample of origin, sequenced in a study of Ad26.COV2.S vaccination and SARS-CoV-2 variants. Documented treatment: around 19 received Ad26.COV2.S at low or high dose, single or two shots; 5 received placebo; per-sample allocation not given. Vaccine and placebo recipients were sampled on day 63 after the first injection. Using immunoSEQ multiplex PCR, the repertoire was profiled, and TCRdb retains in-frame clones only, with some absent. The repertoire holds about 480,000 clones, with around 88% as singletons. The sequencing here drew on peripheral blood, taken in a trial of Ad26.COV2.S vaccine versus placebo. These TCRs come from a person between 18 and 65 years old who received the Ad26.COV2.S COVID-19 vaccine or a placebo.

The chain recombines TRBV29-1 with TRBJ2-1, with a possible D match to TRBD2 (7 bases). Germline values: CDR1 SQVTM, CDR2 ANQGSEA. The CDR3 length is 11 residues. V was shortened by 3 bases and J by 12 bases, with 12 bases between the two germline ends. In nucleotides, the CDR3 is TGCAGCGTTGATGGGGGGGCAGGGCAGTTCTTC. It translates to CSVDGGAGQFF.

This clone occurred once. The gene calls are TRBV9 and TRBJ2-3; 7 nucleotides line up with TRBD1. The length of the CDR3 is 16 residues. The J segment lost 0 bases and the V segment lost 0 bases, leaving 4 bases of the junction unmatched. Germline V gives CDR1 SGDLS, CDR2 YYNGEE. The CDR3 sequence: CASSVAAQGSTDTQYF. As DNA, the CDR3 is TGTGCCAGCAGCGTAGCTGCACAGGGGAGCACAGATACGCAGTATTTT.

The gene calls are TRBV5-1 and TRBJ2-1; D is ambiguous. CDR1 and CDR2 from the germline V gene are SGHRS and YFSETQ. This CDR3 is 14 amino acids long. V was pared by 6 bases and J by 7 bases, with 17 bases between. Here the CDR3 reads CASIDAPGVNEQFF. CDR3 sequence (DNA): TGCGCCAGCATCGACGCTCCGGGCGTGAATGAGCAGTTCTTC.

The gene calls are TRBV28 and TRBJ2-7; no definite D call. The CDR3 is made up of 15 amino acids. The germline V gene has CDR1 MDHEN and CDR2 SYDVKM. V was clipped by 3 bases and J by 0 bases, with 12 bases between them. As DNA, the CDR3 is TGTGCCAGCAGTTTCTGGGCAGAGAGCTCCTACGAGCAGTACTTC. Protein product: CASSFWAESSYEQYF.

V usage is TRBV5-6 and J usage is TRBJ1-1; TRBD1 is a possible D gene (6 bases). CDR3 size: 15 residues. Trimming pared 2 bases from V and 6 bases from J, leaving 17 bases between. Germline-derived CDR1 and CDR2 are SGHDT and YYEEEE. The CDR3 coding sequence is TGTGCCAGCAGCTTAAACAGGAGGGGGGTTGCTGAAGCTTTCTTT. Encoded protein: CASSLNRRGVAEAFF.

The chain uses TRBV5-8 and TRBJ2-5, with a possible D match to TRBD2 (5 bases). The germline V gene encodes CDR1 SGHTS and CDR2 YDEGEE. The CDR3 sequence is 16 residues long. The V end lost 0 bases, the J end lost 1 base, and 13 bases lay between the germline ends. The CDR3 sequence: CASSLDVRRAQETQYF. The CDR3 nucleotides read TGTGCCAGCAGCTTGGACGTGAGGCGGGCCCAAGAGACCCAGTACTTC.

J is TRBJ1-1 and V is TRBV19; D gene uncertain. This CDR3 spans 13 amino acids. Germline V gene sequence: CDR1 LNHDA, CDR2 SQIVND (reference sequence). With 7 bases removed from V and 1 base from J, the gap between germline ends came to 10 bases. CDR3 in amino acids: CASKFRQNTEAFF. CDR3 sequence (DNA): TGTGCCAGTAAATTTAGACAGAACACTGAAGCTTTCTTT.

This clone occurred once. The V call is TRBV4-3, the J call TRBJ2-1, with TRBD2 matching 7 bases. The CDR3 is made up of 17 amino acids. Germline CDR1 and CDR2: LGHNA and YSLEER. The ends lost 1 base at V and 6 bases at J; junction bases unmatched: 12. CDR3 loop: CASSQVFGGGPVNEQFF. The DNA of the CDR3 is TGCGCCAGCAGCCAAGTATTTGGGGGAGGGCCCGTCAATGAGCAGTTCTTC.

As DNA, the CDR3 is TGTGCCAGCAGCCAAACAGGAATTAGCACAGATACGCAGTATTTT. Protein: CASSQTGISTDTQYF. The chain carries TRBV4-2 and TRBJ2-3; tentatively, D is TRBD1 (5 bases). This CDR3 has 15 amino acids. Per germline, CDR1 LGHNA and CDR2 YNFKEQ. V gave up 2 bases and J gave up 0 bases, with 9 bases separating them.